This T cell receptor beta chain is drawn from a study of early T cells in non-severe SARS-CoV-2 infection. The table lists this clonotype with many counts. TCRdb analysed the 5' RACE reads with MiXCR anew, one entry per CDR3 protein. The sample carries roughly 40,000 distinct CDR3 sequences, over 4% recorded once. Germline CDR1 SGHAT, CDR2 FQNNGV. This CDR3 contains 18 residues. Trimming took 5 bases from V and 1 from J, leaving 21 bases between them. The sequenced sample was whole blood. The V and J genes are TRBV11-2 and TRBJ2-1; D is unclear. The source is an adult who was a healthcare worker with PCR-confirmed SARS-CoV-2 infection or an uninfected control (not recorded which). The CDR3 nucleotides are TGTGCCAGCAGCCATCCGGACGTGATCTTACTTTCCTACAATGAGCAGTTCTTC. Amino acids: CASSHPDVILLSYNEQFF.